This T cell receptor beta chain was retrieved from a study of blood T cell repertoires in COVID-19 (dated by TCRdb to about 2020). In terms of the full investigation: Samples from collaborators originated in the United States, Italy and Spain and spanned both the acute and convalescent phases of COVID-19. The material from the prospective study consisted of cDNA or gDNA derived from T cells, B-cell-depleted T cells, or PBMCs. Subjects who had been exposed to COVID-19, were actively infected with it, or had recovered from it provided the deeply sampled blood TCRbeta repertoires that made up the dataset. The repertoires were released in a freely available public database intended as a resource for research on the immune response to SARS-CoV-2. The samples were drawn from the first 160 participants of the ongoing ImmuneRACE study and from 1,254 subjects provided by 6 global collaborators. A de-identified subject ID, COVID-19 status, age in years and sex were almost always included in the sample metadata. Where HLA class I and class II types were available, the types were taken from metadata supplied by the sample provider, not from assay-based typing. Study-wide findings and limitations: The amount of clinical and demographic metadata varied by source and participant and was provided uncurated.

Taken from the germline V gene, the CDR1 and CDR2 loops are SGHAT and FQNNGV. Its CDR3 holds 15 amino acids, cysteine through phenylalanine. Just CDR3 DNA is preserved here, 45 bases in frame from base 1. V is shortened by 5 bases, J by 0 bases, and the region joining them spans 10 bases. A word on this clone: Its target antigen remains unknown. Base qualities are not at hand, and no much larger clone is one base apart.

TCRbeta CDR3 regions were amplified from genomic DNA by means of the immunoSEQ Assay, a bias-controlled multiplex PCR. Per the original workflow: Nucleated cell counts per sample were estimated from amplification of reference gene primers within the assay. To quantify the absolute abundance of each unique TCRbeta CDR3 rearrangement, sequence reads were collapsed and filtered. For each sample, productive Simpson clonality was calculated as the square root of Simpson's diversity index across productive rearrangements. TCRdb re-hosts the immuneACCESS table, in-frame sequences only. Its copies lack some clones; in the studies checked, an unresolved V gene accounts for under half of them, and the cause for the rest is not known. V and J calls and clone size come straight from that table; D and trimming were deduced from the DNA. In all, the sample holds about 220,000 clones, and 65% to 85% of those were seen once. Of the sample, approximately 7.4% is held by the ten largest clones.

Collaborating institutions collected whole blood in K2EDTA tubes following their own protocols. For TCRbeta analysis, collaborators shipped samples as frozen whole blood, isolated PBMCs, or DNA extracted from either of those sample types. Recombination connected TRBV11-2 to TRBJ1-4, with a tentative D gene TRBD1 over 6 matching bases. The TCR comes from a woman aged 50 to 60 with acute or convalescent COVID-19. Sequenced sample: peripheral blood. The DNA is as follows: TGTGCCAGCAGCAAGCGGACAGCAACTAATGAAAAACTGTTTTTT. Its protein product is CASSKRTATNEKLFF. Joined to the reference TRBV11-2 and TRBJ1-4 proteins, this CDR3 gives the full variable domain: EAGVAQSPRYKIIEKRQSVAFWCNPISGHATLYWYQQILGQGPKLLIQFQNNGVVDDSQLPKDRFSAERLKGVDSTLKIQPAKLEDSAVYLCASSKRTATNEKLFFGSGTQLSVL.